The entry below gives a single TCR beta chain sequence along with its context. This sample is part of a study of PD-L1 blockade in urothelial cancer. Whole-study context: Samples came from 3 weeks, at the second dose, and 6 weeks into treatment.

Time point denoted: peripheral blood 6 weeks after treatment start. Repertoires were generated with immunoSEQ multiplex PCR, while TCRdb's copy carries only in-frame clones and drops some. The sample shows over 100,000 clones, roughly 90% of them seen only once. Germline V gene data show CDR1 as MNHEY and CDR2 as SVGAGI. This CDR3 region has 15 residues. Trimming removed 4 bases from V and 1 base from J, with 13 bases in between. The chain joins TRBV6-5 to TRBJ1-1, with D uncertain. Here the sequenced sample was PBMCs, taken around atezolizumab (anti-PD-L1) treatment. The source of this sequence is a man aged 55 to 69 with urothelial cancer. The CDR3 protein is CASSFNPGRNTEAFF. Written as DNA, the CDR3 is TGTGCCAGCAGTTTCAACCCCGGGAGGAACACTGAAGCTTTCTTT.